This T cell receptor beta chain was identified in a study of post-analysis software for immune sequencing data. Libraries were made from TCR beta cDNA, and they carried unique molecular identifiers. Between roughly 0.95 and 10 million T cells gave rise to 500,000 to 600,000 cDNA molecules. TCRdb reanalysed the PCR reads using MiXCR and keeps one entry per CDR3 protein. Among 500,000 to 600,000 distinct CDR3 sequences listed, roughly 45% were seen once. General observations from the study: Relative to controls, patients with multiple sclerosis showed significantly lower normalized Chao1 diversity. Relative to controls, patients had 4 or 5 TRBV segments at higher frequency, with TRBV5-6, TRBV5-1 and TRBV20-1 among these.

This clonotype showed up many times. Its antigen remains unknown. The CDR3 has 16 amino acids. CDR1 is ENHRY and CDR2 is SYGVKD in the germline V gene. V lost 2 bases, J lost 8 bases, and 8 bases stayed unmatched. J is TRBJ2-1 and V is TRBV10-3, with TRBD2 matching over 11 bases. The sequencing sample was made of blood. The sequence was obtained from a girl aged 5 to 17 with multiple sclerosis. The CDR3 DNA reads as TGTGCCATCAGTGAGACCCTAGCGGGGGGTCCGGATGAGCAGTTCTTC. Protein product: CAISETLAGGPDEQFF.